This TCR beta chain was documented in a study of CXCR3-negative and CXCR3-positive naive CD8 T cells. Study outcomes and limitations: Whereas memory cells differed, naive CXCR3-negative and CXCR3-positive cells shared similar TRBV-TRBJ usage.

Germline CDR1 LGHNA, CDR2 YSLEER. The CDR3 covers 17 residues. Researchers prepared the TRB cDNA libraries using 5' RACE with UMI labels. TCRdb re-called the 5' RACE reads, yielding one record per CDR3 amino acid sequence without DNA. This repertoire includes over 40,000 distinct CDR3 sequences. A note on this clonotype: What it binds is unknown.

The chain links TRBV4-3 to TRBJ2-7; TCRdb picks TRBD1, but there is no DNA to check that call. The TCR sequence derives from a human donor in good health. Some clones in this sample may be carry-over from other donors' samples. Input material: naive CXCR3- CD8+ T cells from blood. Described subset: CD45RO-CCR7+CD27+CD95- naive CD8+ T cells lacking CXCR3 (TNR3-). The CDR3 is CASSQDVQGLGSYEQYF.